The source of this T cell receptor (beta chain) is a study of blood T cell repertoires in COVID-19. The overall study: Sites across the United States, Italy and Spain contributed samples from acute and convalescent COVID-19.

Membership in each cohort depended on participant-reported clinical history. Recovery meant two consecutive negative NP/OP PCR tests, professional clearance, or resolved symptoms. The authors' processing: Amplification of reference gene primers was used by the study to estimate nucleated cell counts. Some clones are missing from TCRdb's copy, which holds only in-frame ones; the method was immunoSEQ multiplex PCR. V, J and clone size were drawn from that table, and D and trimming were deduced from the DNA. In the table there are under 300,000 clones, 80% to 85% of which are singletons. This TCR derives from a man aged 50 to 60 who had recovered from COVID-19. What was sequenced was PBMCs or T cells enriched from blood (not recorded which).

CDR3 sequence: CASSHIRGGYTF. CDR3 sequence (DNA): TGTGCCAGCAGCCATATTAGGGGTGGCTACACCTTC. The chain couples TRBV3-1 (or the pseudogene TRBV3-2) to TRBJ1-2; a possible D gene is TRBD1 (5 bases). V was pared by 3 bases and J by 7 bases, with 9 bases between. CDR1 is LGHDT and CDR2 is YNNKEL in the germline V gene (reference sequence). There are 12 residues in the CDR3.